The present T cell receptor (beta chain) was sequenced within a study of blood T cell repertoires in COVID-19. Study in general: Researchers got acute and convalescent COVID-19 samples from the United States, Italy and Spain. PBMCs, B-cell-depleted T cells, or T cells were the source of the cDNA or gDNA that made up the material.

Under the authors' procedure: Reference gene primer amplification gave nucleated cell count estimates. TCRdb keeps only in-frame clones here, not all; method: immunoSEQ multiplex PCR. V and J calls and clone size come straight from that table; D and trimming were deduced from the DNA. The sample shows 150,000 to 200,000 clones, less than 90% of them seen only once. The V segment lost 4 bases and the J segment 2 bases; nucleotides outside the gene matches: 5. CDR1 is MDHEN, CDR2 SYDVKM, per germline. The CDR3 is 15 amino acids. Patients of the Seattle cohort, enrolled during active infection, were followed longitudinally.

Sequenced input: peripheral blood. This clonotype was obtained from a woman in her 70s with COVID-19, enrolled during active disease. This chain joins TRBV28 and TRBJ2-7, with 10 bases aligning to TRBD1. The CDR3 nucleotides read TGTGCCAGCAGTTCCGAAGGACAGGGGGCCTACGAGCAGTACTTC. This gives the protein CASSSEGQGAYEQYF. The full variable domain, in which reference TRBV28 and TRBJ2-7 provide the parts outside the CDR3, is DVKVTQSSRYLVKRTGEKVFLECVQDMDHENMFWYRQDPGLGLRLIYFSYDVKMKEKGDIPEGYSVSREKKERFSLILESASTNQTSMYLCASSSEGQGAYEQYFGPGTRLTVT.